The 5 T cell receptor beta chains below were found in one sample sequenced in a study of blood T cell repertoires in COVID-19 (TCRdb year 2020). Library method: the immunoSEQ multiplex PCR assay. The immuneACCESS repertoire file appears here via TCRdb, limited to in-frame rearrangements. These files lack a portion of the clones; in checked studies, under half of the deficit traces to unresolved V genes, and the cause of the others is not known. The sample data list a few hundred thousand clones, and over 75% of these were observed just once. The top ten clonotypes cover 0.8% of the sample. The source material was peripheral blood. The source of these receptors is a woman aged 30 to 39 with acute or convalescent COVID-19.

As for this clone: The same CDR3 arises from other DNA sequences in this sample as well. V and J are TRBV20-1 and TRBJ2-5; no clear D. The V end was cut by 3 bases, the J end by 4 bases, with 6 bases between. The CDR3 length is 11 residues. The V gene's germline CDR1 is DFQATT and CDR2 SNEGSKA (reference sequence). The CDR3 sequence is CSASTGETQYF. Here the CDR3 DNA reads TGCAGTGCTAGTACTGGAGAGACCCAGTACTTC.

The table lists this clone with a count of one. This chain links TRBV7-2 with TRBJ2-1; 7 nucleotides match TRBD1. Germline V gene data show CDR1 as SGHTA and CDR2 as FQGNSA. V shed 5 bases, J shed 8 bases, and the junction held 9 bases outside the gene matches. This CDR3 contains 14 residues. CDR3 nucleotides: TGTGCCAGCAGCCTCGACAGGGTAATCGATGAGCAGTTCTTC. It codes for CASSLDRVIDEQFF.

The chain couples TRBV6-2 or TRBV6-3 to TRBJ2-7; weak D call: TRBD2 (6 bases). Germline loops: CDR1 MNHEY, CDR2 SVGEGT. The V gene lost 4 bases and the J gene lost 1 base, with 26 bases spanning the gap. CDR3 length: 19 amino acids. CDR3 bases: TGTGCCAGCAGTTCCATACCGGGACGTCTAGCGACCTTTTCCTACGAGCAGTACTTC. This translates into CASSSIPGRLATFSYEQYF.

The V and J genes are TRBV7-6 and TRBJ1-5; D remains ambiguous. The CDR3 is 13 residues long. V lost 3 bases and J 2 bases, leaving 5 bases between the germline ends. Germline V lookup: CDR1 SGHVS, CDR2 FNYEAQ. CDR3 bases: TGTGCCAGCAGCTTGAGTGGCAATCAGCCCCAGCATTTT. This codes for CASSLSGNQPQHF.

The J gene is TRBJ1-5, the V gene TRBV6-5, with a tentative D call TRBD1 (5 bases). Germline V gene sequence: CDR1 MNHEY, CDR2 SVGAGI. The CDR3 extends over 14 amino acids. V lost 6 bases, J lost 7 bases, and 16 bases lay in between. The CDR3 coding sequence is TGTGCCAGCAGGCCATCCAGGGAAGGGCAGCCCCAGCATTTT. Translated, it gives CASRPSREGQPQHF.